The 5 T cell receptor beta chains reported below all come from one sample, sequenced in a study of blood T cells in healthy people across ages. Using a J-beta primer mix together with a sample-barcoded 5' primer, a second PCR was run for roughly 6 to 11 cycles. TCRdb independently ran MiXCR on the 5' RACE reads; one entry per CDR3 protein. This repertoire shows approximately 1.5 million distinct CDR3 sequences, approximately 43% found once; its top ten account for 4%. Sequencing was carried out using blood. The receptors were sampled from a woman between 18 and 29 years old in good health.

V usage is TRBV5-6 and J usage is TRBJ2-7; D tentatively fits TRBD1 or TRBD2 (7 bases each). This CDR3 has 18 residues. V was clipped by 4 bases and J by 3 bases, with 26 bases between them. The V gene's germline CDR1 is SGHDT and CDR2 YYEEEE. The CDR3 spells CASSPIGGIRDSRYEQYF. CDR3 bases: TGTGCCAGCAGCCCTATCGGGGGGATCCGGGACAGCCGCTACGAGCAGTACTTC.

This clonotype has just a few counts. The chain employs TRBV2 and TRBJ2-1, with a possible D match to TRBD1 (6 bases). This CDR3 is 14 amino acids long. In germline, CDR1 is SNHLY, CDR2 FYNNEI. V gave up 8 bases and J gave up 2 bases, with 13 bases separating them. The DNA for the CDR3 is TGTGCCAGCGTCGGGACATTCGCCTACAATGAGCAGTTCTTC. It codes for CASVGTFAYNEQFF.

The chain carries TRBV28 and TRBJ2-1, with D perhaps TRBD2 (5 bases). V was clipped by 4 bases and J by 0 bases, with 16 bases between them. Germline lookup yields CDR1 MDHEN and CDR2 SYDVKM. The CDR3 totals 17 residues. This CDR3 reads CASSYPLMGSSYNEQFF. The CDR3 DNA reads TGTGCCAGCAGTTACCCCCTGATGGGGAGCTCCTACAATGAGCAGTTCTTC.

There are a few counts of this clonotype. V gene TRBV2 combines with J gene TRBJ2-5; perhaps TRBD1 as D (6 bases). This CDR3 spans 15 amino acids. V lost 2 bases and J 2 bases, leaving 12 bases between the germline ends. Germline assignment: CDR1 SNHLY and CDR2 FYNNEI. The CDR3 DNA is TGTGCCAGCAGTGAACTCGGGACAACTCAAGAGACCCAGTACTTC. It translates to CASSELGTTQETQYF.

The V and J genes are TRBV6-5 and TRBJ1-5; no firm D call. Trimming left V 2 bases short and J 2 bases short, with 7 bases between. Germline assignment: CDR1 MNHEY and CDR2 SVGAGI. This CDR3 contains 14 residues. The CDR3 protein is CASSYPRGNQPQHF. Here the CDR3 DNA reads TGTGCCAGCAGTTACCCGAGGGGCAATCAGCCCCAGCATTTT.